Each of the 29 T cell receptor beta chains below was sequenced from the same sample in a study of beta chain features in type 1 diabetes. Findings and limits, study-wide: The study found moderately but significantly shorter TCRB CDR3s in all four CD4+ subsets of Type 1 diabetes patients.

These receptors have no known antigen. The isolated RNA, all of it, was reverse transcribed, so expressed TCRB transcripts were what got sequenced. Using immunoSEQ multiplex PCR, the repertoire was profiled, and TCRdb retains in-frame clones only, with some absent. This sample has fewer than 350,000 clones, with over 14% found just once. Sequencing used naive CD4+ T cells from blood. The receptors shown here come from a man younger than 30 with type 1 diabetes.

This rearrangement joins TRBV6-5 to TRBJ1-5, with 7 bases fitting TRBD1. J was trimmed by 0 bases and V by 5 bases; bases with no gene match: 4. CDR3 size: 15 residues. CDR1 and CDR2 (germline): MNHEY, SVGAGI. In DNA form, the CDR3 reads TGTGCCAGCAGTCCCCGGGACAGTAGCAATCAGCCCCAGCATTTT. Translation: CASSPRDSSNQPQHF.

Here the CDR3 reads CASSVEETQYF. CDR3 in DNA: TGCGCCAGCAGCGTCGAAGAGACCCAGTACTTC. This chain joins TRBV5-1 and TRBJ2-5, with no clear D. The germline V and J ends were trimmed by 4 bases and 3 bases, with 4 bases remaining between them. The CDR3 loop spans 11 amino acids. The germline CDR1 and CDR2 sequences are SGHRS and YFSETQ.

The V and J genes are TRBV7-9 and TRBJ2-1; 9 nucleotides agree with TRBD2. CDR3 size: 19 residues. Germline V gene lookup returns CDR1 SEHNR and CDR2 FQNEAQ (reference sequence). Losses at the gene ends were 8 bases for V and 7 bases for J; bases not matched to a gene: 24. CDR3 in amino acids: CASRRGEGGLAGGRNEQFF. CDR3 nucleotides: TGTGCCAGCCGACGGGGGGAGGGGGGCCTCGCGGGAGGGAGGAATGAGCAGTTCTTC. Drawing the rest from reference TRBV7-9 and TRBJ2-1, the complete variable domain is DTGVSQNPRHKITKRGQNVTFRCDPISEHNRLYWYRQTLGQGPEFLTYFQNEAQLEKSRLLSDRFSAERPKGSFSTLEIQRTEQGDSAMYLCASRRGEGGLAGGRNEQFFGPGTRLTVL.

This clone was counted only a few times. V gene TRBV7-9 combines with J gene TRBJ1-1, with 7 bases fitting TRBD1. The CDR3 is 13 amino acids. Germline CDR1 and CDR2: SEHNR and FQNEAQ (reference sequence). The V gene end was trimmed by 5 bases and the J gene end by 11 bases; junction bases not matched to a gene: 11. The DNA for the CDR3 is TGTGCCAGCAGCCCAGGAAAGACAGGGCGGGCTTTCTTT. Protein product: CASSPGKTGRAFF.

The chain recombines TRBV7-8 with TRBJ2-3; 12 nucleotides match TRBD2. This CDR3 is built from 18 residues. CDR1 is SGHVS and CDR2 is FQNEAQ in the germline V gene. The trim removed 0 bases at V and 6 bases at J, leaving 10 bases unmatched. The CDR3 bases are TGTGCCAGCAGCTTAGCGAGGACTAGCGGGATATGGGGGGATACGCAGTATTTT. Protein product: CASSLARTSGIWGDTQYF. Together with reference TRBV7-8 and TRBJ2-3, the CDR3 gives the full variable domain: GAGVSQSPRYKVAKRGQDVALRCDPISGHVSLFWYQQALGQGPEFLTYFQNEAQLDKSGLPSDRFFAERPEGSVSTLKIQRTQQEDSAVYLCASSLARTSGIWGDTQYFGPGTRLTVL.

This chain connects TRBV9 to TRBJ1-2, with D uncertain. In germline, CDR1 is SGDLS, CDR2 YYNGEE. CDR3 length: 14 amino acids. V was clipped by 4 bases and J by 7 bases, with 17 bases between them. The CDR3 is CASSPGEEGIGYTF. CDR3 DNA: TGTGCCAGCAGCCCGGGAGAGGAGGGAATTGGCTACACCTTC.

The chain is built from TRBV6-5 and TRBJ2-1; no firm D call. The ends were cut back, 6 bases at V and 0 bases at J, with 12 bases in the middle. The germline gives CDR1 MNHEY, CDR2 SVGAGI. The CDR3 has 15 residues. Written as DNA, the CDR3 is TGTGCCAGCAGAGACACAGTCAACTCCTACAATGAGCAGTTCTTC. This gives the protein CASRDTVNSYNEQFF.

The rearrangement joins TRBV28 to TRBJ2-3, with TRBD2 identical over 10 bases. The CDR3 covers 17 residues. With V trimmed by 1 base and J by 3 bases, 7 bases remained unmatched. CDR1 and CDR2 (germline): MDHEN, SYDVKM. Here the CDR3 reads CASSLSSSGSSTDTQYF. The CDR3, as DNA: TGTGCCAGCAGTTTATCGTCTAGCGGGAGTAGTACAGATACGCAGTATTTT.

The chain carries TRBV21-1 and TRBJ2-3; TRBD2 is the table's D call and was not checked against the DNA. TRBV21-1 is labeled a pseudogene. The CDR3 spans 16 residues. The CDR3 sequence: CASSNRGLADTDTQYF. The DNA for the CDR3 is TGTGCCAGCAGCAACAGGGGACTAGCGGACACAGATACGCAGTATTTT.

This chain uses TRBV18 with TRBJ1-6; 7 positions agree with TRBD1. The CDR3 runs to 15 residues. Germline V gene lookup returns CDR1 KGHSH and CDR2 LQKENI. V shed 2 bases and J 4 bases; nucleotides not matched to a gene: 2. The chain's CDR3 is CASSPMGQYNSPLHF. The DNA of the CDR3 is TGTGCCAGCTCACCAATGGGACAGTATAATTCACCCCTCCACTTT.

This clone has just a few counts. The rearrangement joins TRBV19 to TRBJ1-2; 12 bases line up with TRBD1. Unmatched junction bases numbered 2, after V lost 6 bases and J lost 3 bases. This CDR3 has 14 residues. Germline V gene data show CDR1 as LNHDA and CDR2 as SQIVND (reference sequence). The CDR3 DNA reads TGTGCCAGTAGAGGGACAGGGGGCGACTATGGCTACACCTTC. Amino acid sequence: CASRGTGGDYGYTF.

The gene calls are TRBV7-8 and TRBJ2-3; a possible D gene is TRBD2 (5 bases). CDR1 and CDR2 (germline): SGHVS, FQNEAQ. CDR3 length: 17 residues. V lost 1 base, J lost 0 bases, and 14 bases lay in between. The CDR3 reads CASSLGRAGQSTDTQYF. The CDR3 DNA reads TGTGCCAGCAGCTTAGGTAGGGCGGGCCAAAGCACAGATACGCAGTATTTT. Full variable domain (remainder filled in from reference TRBV7-8 and TRBJ2-3): GAGVSQSPRYKVAKRGQDVALRCDPISGHVSLFWYQQALGQGPEFLTYFQNEAQLDKSGLPSDRFFAERPEGSVSTLKIQRTQQEDSAVYLCASSLGRAGQSTDTQYFGPGTRLTVL.

This rearrangement joins TRBV5-1 to TRBJ1-1, with no clear D. Germline CDR1 and CDR2: SGHRS and YFSETQ. The CDR3 loop spans 13 amino acids. V dropped 4 bases and J dropped 0 bases, with 7 bases sitting between them. The CDR3 sequence: CASSPDLNTEAFF. The CDR3 bases are TGCGCCAGCAGCCCCGACTTGAACACTGAAGCTTTCTTT. The whole variable domain, filled in from reference TRBV5-1 and TRBJ1-1, reads KAGVTQTPRYLIKTRGQQVTLSCSPISGHRSVSWYQQTPGQGLQFLFEYFSETQRNKGNFPGRFSGRQFSNSRSEMNVSTLELGDSALYLCASSPDLNTEAFFGQGTRLTVV.

This clone appeared a few times. The chain joins TRBV5-4 to TRBJ2-1; weak D call: TRBD2 (5 bases). V lost 4 bases to trimming and J lost 0 bases, with 11 bases between them. The CDR3 is made up of 15 amino acids. From germline, CDR1 is SGHNT and CDR2 YYREEE (reference sequence). The CDR3 DNA reads TGTGCCAGCAGCGTGGCACTAGGCTCCTACAATGAGCAGTTCTTC. Translation: CASSVALGSYNEQFF.

The genes are TRBV18 and TRBJ2-4, with D possibly being TRBD2 (5 bases). CDR1 is KGHSH, CDR2 LQKENI, per germline. V lost 8 bases and J lost 6, with 20 bases in between. There are 15 residues in the CDR3. CDR3 in amino acids: CASGGSIGPLNIQYF. CDR3 coding DNA: TGTGCCAGCGGCGGGTCAATAGGCCCACTAAACATTCAGTACTTC.

This clone was found a few times. The chain employs TRBV9 and TRBJ1-4; possible D gene TRBD1, 5 bases. V dropped 3 bases and J dropped 0 bases, with 9 bases sitting between them. The CDR3 is 15 residues long. Looked up from germline, CDR1 is SGDLS and CDR2 is YYNGEE. The CDR3 coding sequence is TGTGCCAGCAGCGCAGCAGGGTCAACTAATGAAAAACTGTTTTTT. This translates into CASSAAGSTNEKLFF.

This clone was detected a few times. The chain carries TRBV4-3 and TRBJ2-1; tentatively, D is TRBD2 (5 bases). The CDR3 extends over 15 amino acids. The germline V gene encodes CDR1 LGHNA and CDR2 YSLEER. Trimming removed 6 bases at V and 7 bases at J, with 19 bases between. DNA of the CDR3: TGCGCCAGCAGTCTAGACTACCTCCTGATGAATGAGCAGTTCTTC. Translating it yields CASSLDYLLMNEQFF.

This clone has a handful of counts. The V gene is TRBV7-9, the J gene TRBJ1-5; no clear D. Trimming cost V 4 bases and J 2 bases, with 15 bases left between them. CDR1 SEHNR and CDR2 FQNEAQ come from the germline V gene (reference sequence). The CDR3 is made up of 16 amino acids. CDR3 coding DNA: TGTGCCAGCAGCTCGGGGAGCTCCGGGGGCAATCAGCCCCAGCATTTT. Protein product: CASSSGSSGGNQPQHF.

The V gene is TRBV5-7, the J gene TRBJ2-7; 10 positions match TRBD1. TRBV5-7 is flagged as an ORF with uncertain function. Losses at the gene ends were 5 bases for V and 4 bases for J; bases not matched to a gene: 6. The CDR3 loop spans 14 amino acids. The CDR3 bases are TGTGCCAGCAGACCCGGGACAGGGGAGTACGAGCAGTACTTC. Amino acids: CASRPGTGEYEQYF.

This chain uses TRBV7-9 with TRBJ2-7; maybe TRBD1 (6 bases). The CDR3 is 15 amino acids. CDR1 and CDR2 from the germline V gene are SEHNR and FQNEAQ (reference sequence). V was clipped by 2 bases and J by 2 bases, with 13 bases between them. The CDR3 is CASSLKTGRTYEQYF. In nucleotides, the CDR3 is TGTGCCAGCAGCTTAAAGACAGGCCGGACCTACGAGCAGTACTTC.

The V and J genes are TRBV7-2 and TRBJ2-2; possibly TRBD2 for D (6 bases). V shed 1 base and J shed 6 bases, with 12 bases lying between them. The germline V gene has CDR1 SGHTA and CDR2 FQGNSA. The CDR3 spans 15 residues. This CDR3 is CASSLVLLAPGELFF. The DNA of the CDR3 is TGTGCCAGCAGCTTAGTTTTACTAGCCCCCGGGGAGCTGTTTTTT. Drawing the rest from reference TRBV7-2 and TRBJ2-2, the complete variable domain is GAGVSQSPSNKVTEKGKDVELRCDPISGHTALYWYRQSLGQGLEFLIYFQGNSAPDKSGLPSDRFSAERTGGSVSTLTIQRTQQEDSAVYLCASSLVLLAPGELFFGEGSRLTVL.

This clone was counted only a few times. The gene calls are TRBV5-1 and TRBJ1-2; tentatively, D is TRBD1 (5 bases). Trimming left V 4 bases short and J 4 bases short, with 11 bases between. The CDR3 length is 13 residues. The V gene's germline CDR1 is SGHRS and CDR2 YFSETQ. Here the CDR3 reads CASSPAGGYGYTF. In DNA, the CDR3 is TGCGCCAGCAGCCCAGCGGGGGGCTATGGCTACACCTTC.

The rearrangement joins TRBV4-1 to TRBJ2-5; no clear D. The CDR3 runs 15 residues. Trimming stripped 3 bases from V and 1 base from J, with 12 bases between. Germline CDR1 and CDR2: MGHRA and YSYEKL. The CDR3, as DNA: TGCGCCAGCAGCCAGTTCCCTCGGAGCCAAGAGACCCAGTACTTC. Its protein is CASSQFPRSQETQYF.

The chain combines TRBV5-1 with TRBJ1-2, with a possible D match to TRBD1 (6 bases). Trimming stripped 4 bases from V and 0 bases from J, with 13 bases between. The CDR3 totals 15 residues. Germline V gene sequence: CDR1 SGHRS, CDR2 YFSETQ. The CDR3 DNA is TGCGCCAGCAGCCTGTCGACAGGAGCTAACTATGGCTACACCTTC. Residues: CASSLSTGANYGYTF.

The chain links TRBV30 to TRBJ2-6; 9 bases agree with TRBD1. This CDR3 comprises 17 residues. J was trimmed by 2 bases and V by 5 bases; bases with no gene match: 10. From germline, CDR1 is GTSNPN and CDR2 SVGIG (reference sequence). CDR3 sequence: CAWYPGQGSPGANVLTF. In DNA, the CDR3 is TGTGCCTGGTATCCGGGACAGGGCTCACCTGGGGCCAACGTCCTGACTTTC. The whole variable domain, filled in from reference TRBV30 and TRBJ2-6, reads SQTIHQWPATLVQPVGSPLSLECTVEGTSNPNLYWYRQAAGRGLQLLFYSVGIGQISSEVPQNLSASRPQDRQFILSSKKLLLSDSGFYLCAWYPGQGSPGANVLTFGAGSRLTVL.

The V and J genes are TRBV7-9 and TRBJ2-3; 8 bases match TRBD2. This CDR3 is 14 amino acids long. The ends lost 10 bases at V and 7 bases at J; junction bases unmatched: 13. Germline assignment: CDR1 SEHNR and CDR2 FQNEAQ (reference sequence). The CDR3 bases are TGTGCCACGACCGCGGGGGGCCTTCCAAATACGCAGTATTTT. As protein: CATTAGGLPNTQYF.

This clone has just a few counts. The chain uses TRBV28 and TRBJ2-7; 8 bases map to TRBD1. The V and J ends lost 3 bases and 5 bases, in that order; junction bases with no gene match: 6. Germline-derived CDR1 and CDR2 are MDHEN and SYDVKM. This CDR3 comprises 14 residues. The CDR3 nucleotides read TGTGCCAGCAGTTTTCGGGACAGGAGGCACGAGCAGTACTTC. Protein: CASSFRDRRHEQYF.

The chain employs TRBV7-9 and TRBJ2-1; TRBD2 is a possible D gene (6 bases). CDR1 SEHNR and CDR2 FQNEAQ come from the germline V gene (reference sequence). The CDR3 totals 14 residues. Trimming removed 1 base from V and 10 bases from J, with 14 bases in between. The CDR3, as DNA: TGTGCCAGCAGCTTAGTCCGACTCGGAGGGGAGCAGTTCTTC. This translates into CASSLVRLGGEQFF.

There are a few counts of this clone. The chain carries TRBV30 and TRBJ2-2; 10 positions match TRBD1. This CDR3 has 14 amino acids. The germline gives CDR1 GTSNPN, CDR2 SVGIG (reference sequence). Trimming at V came to 5 bases and at J to 6 bases, leaving 6 bases not matched to a gene. CDR3: CAWEDRGMAGELFF. For the CDR3, the DNA is TGTGCCTGGGAGGACAGGGGGATGGCCGGGGAGCTGTTTTTT.